A single sample is the source of the 2 T cell receptor beta chains below, sequenced in a study of vaccination effects on CD4 cells after COVID-19. Method: immunoSEQ multiplex PCR; TCRdb's copy keeps in-frame clones and lacks some. The table has 50,000 to 75,000 clones, about 83% seen once. The antigens these receptors bind are not known. With approximately 9 days of culture completed, CD4+ T cells were isolated. The sequenced sample was CD4+ T cells from PBMCs cultured without peptide, obtained before COVID-19 vaccination. The receptors stem from a human donor who received a COVID-19 vaccine.

The V and J genes are TRBV18 and TRBJ2-5; TRBD1 is a possible D gene (6 bases). V was trimmed by 1 base and J by 4 bases, leaving 13 bases between them. CDR3 length: 15 residues. Germline CDR1 KGHSH, CDR2 LQKENI. This CDR3 reads CASSPQLQGRETQYF. Written as DNA, the CDR3 is TGTGCCAGCTCACCACAACTCCAGGGGAGAGAGACCCAGTACTTC. The variable domain in full, with the rest retrieved from reference TRBV18 and TRBJ2-5, is NAGVMQNPRHLVRRRGQEARLRCSPMKGHSHVYWYRQLPEEGLKFMVYLQKENIIDESGMPKERFSAEFPKEGPSILRIQQVVRGDSAAYFCASSPQLQGRETQYFGPGTRLLVL.

The V gene is TRBV7-8, the J gene TRBJ1-1, with TRBD1 identical over 7 bases. CDR1 and CDR2 from the germline V gene are SGHVS and FQNEAQ. The ends lost 5 bases at V and 1 base at J; junction bases unmatched: 13. This CDR3 region has 17 residues. CDR3 bases: TGTGCCAGCAGCAAGACAGGGCTTCGTGGGGGGAACACTGAAGCTTTCTTT. It yields the protein CASSKTGLRGGNTEAFF.